This T cell receptor (beta chain) was found in a study of T cells in Graves' hyperthyroidism and ophthalmopathy. This clonotype was recorded a few times. No antigen is known for it. The CDR3 is made up of 12 amino acids. Per the germline V gene, CDR1 is ENHRY and CDR2 is SYGVKD. The V gene end was trimmed by 10 bases and the J gene end by 4 bases; junction bases not matched to a gene: 6. What was amplified from RNA transcripts were TCR beta CDR3 regions. Using the HTBI primer set, a first-round RT-PCR was run on the TCR CDR3. TCRdb ran MiXCR on the multiplex PCR reads and lists one entry per CDR3 protein. Among 90,000 to 120,000 distinct CDR3 sequences listed, roughly 15% were seen once. Broader study findings: A 13 V-J model separated ophthalmopathy from stable hyperthyroidism. Blood also showed most of the thyroid clonotypes that were expanded above 0.001.

This clonotype was sampled from a woman between 45 and 60 years old with Graves' hyperthyroidism. The rearrangement links TRBV10-3 to TRBJ2-7; 8 nucleotides agree with TRBD2. Sequencing was performed on blood. The CDR3 DNA reads TGTGCCACGCGGGAGGTCCCTTACGAGCAGTACTTC. Its protein is CATREVPYEQYF.